These 32 T cell receptor beta chains were all obtained from the same sample, sequenced in a study of radiotherapy plus CTLA-4 blockade in lung cancer. Sequenced by immunoSEQ multiplex PCR; TCRdb stores in-frame clones only, minus some. The top ten hold just under 7% of the sample, which has around 130,000 clones, approximately 90% seen once. Sequenced material: peripheral blood, taken from a patient treated with radiotherapy plus ipilimumab. Receptors originate from a human donor with non-small cell lung cancer that progressed on radiotherapy plus ipilimumab.

The chain recombines TRBV30 with TRBJ2-7; TRBD2 might be the D (6 bases). Germline V gene sequence: CDR1 GTSNPN, CDR2 SVGIG (reference sequence). CDR3 size: 11 residues. The V end was cut by 3 bases, the J end by 5 bases, with 8 bases between. The CDR3 loop is CAWRRRDEQYF. Written as DNA, the CDR3 is TGTGCCTGGAGGCGGAGGGACGAGCAGTACTTC.

This clone occurred once. The gene calls are TRBV13 and TRBJ1-4, with 7 bases identical to TRBD1. V gave up 5 bases and J gave up 8 bases; unmatched junction bases: 11. The germline V gene has CDR1 PRHDT and CDR2 FYEKMQ (reference sequence). The CDR3 spans 15 residues. This CDR3 is CASSHKDRLKEKLFF. In DNA form, the CDR3 reads TGTGCCAGCAGCCACAAGGACAGGCTAAAGGAAAAACTGTTTTTT.

This chain links TRBV4-2 with TRBJ2-1, with 10 bases identical to TRBD2. The CDR3 runs to 17 residues. The germline CDR1 and CDR2 sequences are LGHNA and YNFKEQ. Trimming at V came to 0 bases and at J to 0 bases, leaving 2 bases not matched to a gene. CDR3 DNA sequence: TGTGCCAGCAGCCAAGATGCTAGCGGGAGCTCCTACAATGAGCAGTTCTTC. Amino acid sequence: CASSQDASGSSYNEQFF.

CDR3 sequence reads: CASSYQGFGTEAFF. DNA of the CDR3: TGTGCCAGCAGTTACCAGGGATTTGGAACTGAAGCTTTCTTT. The chain carries TRBV6-5 and TRBJ1-1; D might be TRBD1 (5 bases). Germline-derived CDR1 and CDR2 are MNHEY and SVGAGI. Trimming took 2 bases from V and 5 from J, leaving 12 bases between them. This CDR3 has 14 residues.

The chain recombines TRBV18 with TRBJ1-5, with a weak D call TRBD1 (5 bases). The CDR3 has 15 amino acids. Germline V gene lookup returns CDR1 KGHSH and CDR2 LQKENI. Trimming took off 3 bases at V and 2 bases at J, with 11 bases between the two ends. The CDR3 protein is CASSPKDTGNQPQHF. The CDR3 DNA reads as TGTGCCAGCTCACCTAAGGACACCGGCAATCAGCCCCAGCATTTT.

The chain uses TRBV7-8 and TRBJ1-3; D gene unclear. V was trimmed by 3 bases and J by 3 bases, leaving 12 bases between them. CDR1 and CDR2 from the germline V gene are SGHVS and FQNEAQ. This CDR3 contains 15 residues. The CDR3 loop reads CASSFLRAGGNTIYF. As DNA, the CDR3 is TGTGCCAGCAGCTTCCTTCGGGCTGGTGGAAACACCATATATTTT.

The V gene is TRBV9, the J gene TRBJ2-6, with a tentative D call TRBD1 (5 bases). The CDR3 contains 17 residues. Per germline, CDR1 SGDLS and CDR2 YYNGEE. V was trimmed by 4 bases and J by 0 bases, leaving 14 bases between them. The chain's CDR3 is CASSFSQALSGANVLTF. As DNA, the CDR3 is TGTGCCAGCAGCTTTTCACAGGCTCTCTCTGGGGCCAACGTCCTGACTTTC. Drawing the rest from reference TRBV9 and TRBJ2-6, the complete variable domain is DSGVTQTPKHLITATGQRVTLRCSPRSGDLSVYWYQQSLDQGLQFLIQYYNGEERAKGNILERFSAQQFPDLHSELNLSSLELGDSALYFCASSFSQALSGANVLTFGAGSRLTVL.

The table lists this clone with a count of one. This chain joins TRBV5-1 and TRBJ1-1, with no clear D. This CDR3 region has 18 residues. V lost 3 bases to trimming and J lost 0 bases, with 21 bases between them. Germline CDR1 reads SGHRS; CDR2 reads YFSETQ. The CDR3, as DNA: TGCGCCAGCAGCTCATCAAAAATAGACCGGGTTTTGAACACTGAAGCTTTCTTT. It encodes CASSSSKIDRVLNTEAFF.

CDR3 nucleotides: TGCGCCAGCAGCTTGGGACCAGGGGCCAACACTGAAGCTTTCTTT. Translation gives CASSLGPGANTEAFF. This rearrangement joins TRBV5-1 to TRBJ1-1; maybe TRBD1 (6 bases). V was pared by 0 bases and J by 2 bases, with 11 bases between. This CDR3 comprises 15 residues. Germline V gene data show CDR1 as SGHRS and CDR2 as YFSETQ.

This chain uses TRBV25-1 with TRBJ2-2, with 11 positions matching TRBD2. The CDR3 loop spans 15 amino acids. Germline lookup yields CDR1 MGHDK and CDR2 SYGVNS. After removal of 9 bases from V and 3 bases from J, the junction contained 6 bases not matched to a gene. CDR3 in DNA: TGTGCCAGTCAACTAGCGGGAGTGGACACCGGGGAGCTGTTTTTT. The encoded protein is CASQLAGVDTGELFF.

This chain's CDR3 is CASSFGYNEQFF. As DNA, the CDR3 is TGTGCCAGCAGTTTTGGGTACAATGAGCAGTTCTTC. J is TRBJ2-1 and V is TRBV27; D call uncertain. V was shortened by 3 bases and J by 4 bases, with 4 bases between the two germline ends. Looked up from germline, CDR1 is MNHEY and CDR2 is SMNVEV (reference sequence). CDR3 length equals 12 residues.

The chain combines TRBV18 with TRBJ2-7; perhaps TRBD1 as D (5 bases). The CDR3 length is 14 residues. Trimming took off 6 bases at V and 3 bases at J, with 15 bases between the two ends. Germline V CDR1 and CDR2: KGHSH, LQKENI. CDR3 DNA sequence: TGTGCCAGCTCTGACCAGGGCGCCGACTACGAGCAGTACTTC. Encoded protein: CASSDQGADYEQYF.

The chain couples TRBV19 to TRBJ2-1, with 7 bases matching TRBD2. Unmatched junction bases numbered 8, after V lost 2 bases and J lost 4 bases. Germline CDR1 and CDR2: LNHDA and SQIVND (reference sequence). The CDR3 is 16 residues long. CDR3 nucleotide sequence: TGTGCCAGTAGTATATTAGCGGGTCCCACATACAATGAGCAGTTCTTC. Translation: CASSILAGPTYNEQFF.

The gene calls are TRBV11-2 and TRBJ1-1; tentative D call: TRBD1 (6 bases). V lost 0 bases and J lost 5, with 7 bases in between. Germline loops: CDR1 SGHAT, CDR2 FQNNGV. The CDR3 is 13 amino acids. CDR3 coding DNA: TGTGCCAGCAGCTTAGACAGGGGTACTGAAGCTTTCTTT. As protein: CASSLDRGTEAFF.

The gene calls are TRBV5-1 and TRBJ2-3; no definite D call. V lost 4 bases, J lost 4 bases, and 10 bases lay in between. The CDR3 is made up of 13 amino acids. Germline V gene data show CDR1 as SGHRS and CDR2 as YFSETQ. The DNA for the CDR3 is TGCGCCAGCAGCAGGGATCGACCAGATACGCAGTATTTT. It translates to CASSRDRPDTQYF.

The chain employs TRBV5-1 and TRBJ2-1, with TRBD2 identical over 10 bases. CDR3 size: 15 residues. Germline CDR1 SGHRS, CDR2 YFSETQ. V shed 2 bases, J shed 10 bases, and the junction held 9 bases outside the gene matches. The CDR3 nucleotides read TGCGCCAGCAGCTTCGAAAGCGGGGGGGCACGGGAGCAGTTCTTC. It encodes CASSFESGGAREQFF.

The chain is built from TRBV30 and TRBJ2-3, with 10 bases matching TRBD2. The length of the CDR3 is 15 residues. The germline gives CDR1 GTSNPN, CDR2 SVGIG (reference sequence). V shed 4 bases and J 6 bases; nucleotides not matched to a gene: 10. The CDR3 loop reads CAWKGSGRARDTQYF. CDR3 coding DNA: TGTGCCTGGAAGGGAAGCGGGAGGGCCAGGGATACGCAGTATTTT.

The rearrangement uses TRBV6-5 and TRBJ2-5; D gene unclear. Trimming took 4 bases from V and 8 from J, leaving 11 bases between them. CDR3 length: 12 amino acids. Germline V gives CDR1 MNHEY, CDR2 SVGAGI. The CDR3 loop is CASSLATGTQYF. In DNA, the CDR3 is TGTGCCAGCAGTTTAGCTACTGGCACCCAGTACTTC.

The chain is built from TRBV6-6 and TRBJ2-7; D remains ambiguous. The CDR3 runs to 13 residues. The germline V and J ends were trimmed by 7 bases and 2 bases, with 12 bases remaining between them. CDR1 and CDR2 (germline): MNHNY, SVGAGI (reference sequence). This chain's CDR3 is CASTGRGTYEQYF. The CDR3 bases are TGTGCCAGCACGGGCCGAGGTACCTACGAGCAGTACTTC.

This clone appeared once. This rearrangement joins TRBV2 to TRBJ2-7; TRBD1 aligns across 8 bases. The J segment lost 0 bases and the V segment lost 6 bases, leaving 7 bases of the junction unmatched. Germline V gene sequence: CDR1 SNHLY, CDR2 FYNNEI. The CDR3 spans 15 residues. CDR3 loop: CASSARDRFSYEQYF. CDR3 coding DNA: TGTGCCAGCAGCGCCCGGGACAGGTTCTCCTACGAGCAGTACTTC. Using reference TRBV2 and TRBJ2-7 for the parts outside the CDR3, the full variable domain is EPEVTQTPSHQVTQMGQEVILRCVPISNHLYFYWYRQILGQKVEFLVSFYNNEISEKSEIFDDQFSVERPDGSNFTLKIRSTKLEDSAMYFCASSARDRFSYEQYFGPGTRLTVT.

The CDR3 DNA follows: TGCAGCGTAAGGGACAGGGGGCTTGGCTACACCTTC. Its protein is CSVRDRGLGYTF. The V and J genes are TRBV29-1 and TRBJ1-2, with 12 bases that match TRBD1. This CDR3 comprises 12 residues. Trimming at V came to 6 bases and at J to 7 bases, leaving 3 bases not matched to a gene. Germline CDR1 SQVTM, CDR2 ANQGSEA.

This chain's CDR3 is CASSFGVPGNTIYF. In nucleotides, the CDR3 is TGTGCCAGCAGTTTTGGCGTCCCTGGAAACACCATATATTTT. The chain joins TRBV27 to TRBJ1-3; D gene unclear. V gave up 3 bases and J gave up 2 bases, with 8 bases separating them. The CDR3 contains 14 residues. Germline V gene sequence: CDR1 MNHEY, CDR2 SMNVEV (reference sequence).

This sequence joins TRBV2 and TRBJ2-1; D might be TRBD2 (6 bases). CDR1 SNHLY and CDR2 FYNNEI come from the germline V gene. The CDR3 has 17 amino acids. V was pared by 2 bases and J by 4 bases, with 18 bases between. The DNA of the CDR3 is TGTGCCAGCAGTGAAAGGTTGGTTAGCGGCCCGTACAATGAGCAGTTCTTC. Amino acids: CASSERLVSGPYNEQFF.

V and J are TRBV2 and TRBJ2-5; tentatively, D is TRBD1 or TRBD2 (5 bases each). The CDR3 covers 13 residues. Trimming took 8 bases from V and 1 from J, leaving 11 bases between them. CDR1 and CDR2 from the germline V gene are SNHLY and FYNNEI. CDR3 coding DNA: TGTGCCAGCGAGGGACGGACCCAAGAGACCCAGTACTTC. This sequence encodes CASEGRTQETQYF. Full variable domain (missing parts from reference TRBV2 and TRBJ2-5): EPEVTQTPSHQVTQMGQEVILRCVPISNHLYFYWYRQILGQKVEFLVSFYNNEISEKSEIFDDQFSVERPDGSNFTLKIRSTKLEDSAMYFCASEGRTQETQYFGPGTRLLVL.

This chain uses TRBV15 with TRBJ2-1; D ambiguous. CDR1 and CDR2 (germline): LNHNV, YYDKDF (reference sequence). CDR3 length: 14 amino acids. Trimming removed 1 base at V and 7 bases at J, with 11 bases between. CDR3 in amino acids: CATSRGPSQNEQFF. The CDR3 nucleotides are TGTGCCACCAGCAGAGGGCCGTCACAGAATGAGCAGTTCTTC.

V is TRBV10-3 and J is TRBJ2-5, with D maybe TRBD2 (7 bases). Germline CDR1 ENHRY, CDR2 SYGVKD. The CDR3 is 16 amino acids. V lost 3 bases and J 3 bases, leaving 17 bases between the germline ends. Written as DNA, the CDR3 is TGTGCCATCAGTGACGGACTAGGGGGGGATAAAGAGACCCAGTACTTC. Residues: CAISDGLGGDKETQYF.

The table lists this clone with a count of one. This chain joins TRBV6-5 and TRBJ1-4, with D perhaps matching TRBD1 (6 bases). This CDR3 is 13 amino acids long. The germline CDR1 and CDR2 sequences are MNHEY and SVGAGI. Trimming took 6 bases from V and 8 from J, leaving 13 bases between them. In DNA form, the CDR3 reads TGTGCCAGCAGAGAACAGGGCCAGGAAAAACTGTTTTTT. It codes for CASREQGQEKLFF.

This chain links TRBV27 with TRBJ2-7, with D unresolved. Germline V gene data show CDR1 as MNHEY and CDR2 as SMNVEV (reference sequence). The V and J ends lost 3 bases and 0 bases respectively, with 6 bases between them. CDR3 length: 13 amino acids. CDR3: CASSFRTSYEQYF. CDR3 DNA sequence: TGTGCCAGCAGTTTCCGGACCTCCTACGAGCAGTACTTC.

The chain joins TRBV2 to TRBJ1-1; possibly TRBD1 for D (6 bases). Germline values: CDR1 SNHLY, CDR2 FYNNEI. Trimming removed 7 bases at V and 2 bases at J, with 11 bases between. The CDR3 totals 13 residues. The DNA for the CDR3 is TGTGCCAGCACCGGACAGCCCAACACTGAAGCTTTCTTT. It is translated as CASTGQPNTEAFF.

The chain links TRBV5-5 to TRBJ1-4; D not resolved. CDR1 and CDR2 (germline): SGHKS, YYEKEE (reference sequence). The germline V and J ends were trimmed by 4 bases and 6 bases, with 10 bases remaining between them. The length of the CDR3 is 13 residues. The CDR3 is CASSRSEHEKLFF. CDR3 nucleotide sequence: TGTGCCAGCAGCCGTTCTGAACATGAAAAACTGTTTTTT.

Notes on this clone: One end of the junction does not line up with germline, which may come from a read error. The chain carries TRBV7-9 and TRBJ2-1, with TRBD2 identical over 9 bases. Germline CDR1 is SEHNR and CDR2 is FQNEAQ (reference sequence). The CDR3 has 14 residues. CDR3 coding DNA: TGTGCCAGCAGCCCTAGCGGGGCCTACAATGAGCAGCTCTTC. It specifies CASSPSGAYNEQLF. The full variable domain, with the rest looked up from reference TRBV7-9 and TRBJ2-1, is DTGVSQNPRHKITKRGQNVTFRCDPISEHNRLYWYRQTLGQGPEFLTYFQNEAQLEKSRLLSDRFSAERPKGSFSTLEIQRTEQGDSAMYLCASSPSGAYNEQLFGPGTRLTVL.

CDR3 coding DNA: TGCGCCAGCAGCCCAGCACTAGTCCGCACAGATACGCAGTATTTT. This sequence encodes CASSPALVRTDTQYF. The V and J genes are TRBV5-1 and TRBJ2-3; TRBD2 might be the D (5 bases). This CDR3 spans 15 amino acids. Germline CDR1 and CDR2: SGHRS and YFSETQ. Trimming shortened V by 4 bases and J by 1 base, and 13 bases separated the two germline ends.